The 5 T cell receptor beta chains below all came from one sample that was sequenced in a study of blood T cell repertoires in COVID-19. Produced via immunoSEQ multiplex PCR; TCRdb's table is partial and in-frame only. Here the sample spans almost 85,000 clones, about four fifths being singletons. The sample taken for sequencing was peripheral blood. The receptor set was obtained from a man aged 80 or over with active or convalescent COVID-19.

This chain joins TRBV5-1 and TRBJ1-6; D possibly corresponds to TRBD1 (6 bases). The germline V gene has CDR1 SGHRS and CDR2 YFSETQ. The CDR3 spans 20 residues. The V gene lost 0 bases and the J gene lost 9 bases, with 28 bases spanning the gap. CDR3 residues: CASSLGRYLETGALGSPLHF. For the CDR3, the DNA is TGCGCCAGCAGCTTGGGGCGATACCTAGAGACAGGCGCTTTGGGTTCACCCCTCCACTTT. Variable domain in full (rest from reference TRBV5-1 and TRBJ1-6): KAGVTQTPRYLIKTRGQQVTLSCSPISGHRSVSWYQQTPGQGLQFLFEYFSETQRNKGNFPGRFSGRQFSNSRSEMNVSTLELGDSALYLCASSLGRYLETGALGSPLHFGNGTRLTVT.

The CDR3 here is CASSPDAGGYQETQYF. The CDR3 DNA follows: TGTGCCAGCAGCCCAGATGCGGGGGGCTACCAAGAGACCCAGTACTTC. The J gene is TRBJ2-5, the V gene TRBV7-9, with 8 bases matching TRBD2. The germline V gene has CDR1 SEHNR and CDR2 FQNEAQ (reference sequence). The CDR3 is 16 residues long. V lost 5 bases to trimming and J lost 0 bases; unmatched junction nucleotides: 8.

The genes are TRBV29-1 and TRBJ1-2, with TRBD1 as a possible D gene (6 bases). CDR3 length equals 13 residues. Germline loops: CDR1 SQVTM, CDR2 ANQGSEA. V was clipped by 6 bases and J by 6 bases, with 17 bases between them. The CDR3 nucleotides read TGCAGCGTATTCAGGGGCGACAACGATGGCTACACCTTC. Translated: CSVFRGDNDGYTF.

The rearrangement joins TRBV5-1 to TRBJ2-7; TRBD1 matches 7 bases. CDR3 size: 14 residues. V lost 2 bases, J lost 6 bases, and 8 bases stayed unmatched. CDR1 is SGHRS, CDR2 YFSETQ, per germline. As DNA, the CDR3 is TGCGCCAGCAGCTTAACCCGACAGGGACCCGAGCAGTACTTC. Amino acids: CASSLTRQGPEQYF.

This sequence joins TRBV30 and TRBJ1-6; D is undetermined. This CDR3 region has 16 residues. The V end lost 1 base, the J end lost 0 bases, and 10 bases lay between the germline ends. Germline CDR1 reads GTSNPN; CDR2 reads SVGIG (reference sequence). CDR3 region: CAWSEPMSSYNSPLHF. DNA for the CDR3: TGTGCCTGGAGTGAACCCATGAGCTCCTATAATTCACCCCTCCACTTT.